This TCR beta chain appears in the sequencing data of a study of T cell changes during pregnancy in multiple sclerosis. CDR1 and CDR2 (germline): SGHTA, FQGNSA. V shed 5 bases and J 4 bases; nucleotides not matched to a gene: 3. The CDR3 has 13 amino acids. The data were produced by immunoSEQ multiplex PCR, yet TCRdb's version contains in-frame clones alone and is incomplete. The table records roughly 70,000 clones, about nine tenths of them present only once. The sample was peripheral blood, taken in the third trimester of pregnancy. The receptor's source is a female donor with multiple sclerosis, enrolled in a pregnancy study. V and J are TRBV7-2 and TRBJ2-5; 8 nucleotides align to TRBD2. CDR3 sequence: CASSPRGGETQYF. The CDR3 DNA follows: TGTGCCAGCAGCCCTCGGGGGGGAGAGACCCAGTACTTC.